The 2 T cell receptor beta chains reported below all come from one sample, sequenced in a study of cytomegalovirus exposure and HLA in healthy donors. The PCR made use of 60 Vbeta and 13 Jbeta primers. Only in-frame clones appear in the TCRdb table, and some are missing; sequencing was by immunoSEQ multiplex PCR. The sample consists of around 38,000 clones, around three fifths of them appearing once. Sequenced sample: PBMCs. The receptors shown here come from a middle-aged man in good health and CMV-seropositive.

CDR3 loop: CASRSWGGADTQYF. CDR3 nucleotides: TGTGCCAGCAGATCTTGGGGGGGTGCAGATACGCAGTATTTT. J is TRBJ2-3 and V is TRBV7-2, with 7 bases aligning to TRBD2. In germline, CDR1 is SGHTA, CDR2 FQGNSA. The CDR3 is 14 amino acids. The junction had 7 bases not matched to a gene; V was cut back by 6 bases and J by 4 bases.

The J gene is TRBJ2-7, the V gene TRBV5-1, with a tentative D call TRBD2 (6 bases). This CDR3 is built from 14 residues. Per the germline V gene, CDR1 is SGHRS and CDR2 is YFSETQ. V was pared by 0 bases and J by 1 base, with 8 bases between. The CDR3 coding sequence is TGCGCCAGCAGCTTGGACCGGGGGTCCTACGAGCAGTACTTC. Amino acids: CASSLDRGSYEQYF.